These 31 T cell receptor beta chains were all obtained from the same sample, sequenced in a study of Ad26.COV2.S vaccination and SARS-CoV-2 variants. Sequenced by immunoSEQ multiplex PCR; TCRdb stores in-frame clones only, minus some. The data contain 300,000 to 400,000 clones, around 81% of them singletons. Treatment noted: roughly 18 received Ad26.COV2.S at low or high dose, single or two shots; about 5 received placebo; per-sample allocation not given. Collection of the samples took place on day 63 after the first injection of vaccine or placebo. Sequenced here: peripheral blood, sampled in a trial of Ad26.COV2.S vaccine versus placebo. The receptors derive from a person aged 18 to 65 who received the Ad26.COV2.S COVID-19 vaccine or a placebo.

This chain uses TRBV27 with TRBJ2-3; 11 bases fit TRBD2. Germline assignment: CDR1 MNHEY and CDR2 SMNVEV (reference sequence). This CDR3 has 16 residues. The ends lost 8 bases at V and 7 bases at J; junction bases unmatched: 14. The CDR3 protein is CASASSSGGLPNTQYF. CDR3 DNA sequence: TGTGCCAGCGCAAGCTCTAGCGGGGGGCTCCCGAATACGCAGTATTTT.

V gene TRBV15 combines with J gene TRBJ1-5; no reliable D call. Germline-derived CDR1 and CDR2 are LNHNV and YYDKDF (reference sequence). Deletions cut 0 bases from V and 7 bases from J, with 10 bases between. CDR3 length: 14 amino acids. The CDR3 reads CATSRDPTIQPQHF. CDR3 nucleotides: TGTGCCACCAGCAGAGACCCGACCATCCAGCCCCAGCATTTT.

The chain has TRBV16 and TRBJ2-2; no firm D call. Germline assignment: CDR1 KGHSY and CDR2 FQNENV. The V end was cut by 0 bases, the J end by 5 bases, with 7 bases between. The CDR3 loop spans 14 amino acids. The CDR3 DNA follows: TGTGCCAGCAGCCAATCGTCCTGGACCGGGGAGCTGTTTTTT. It encodes CASSQSSWTGELFF.

This clone has just one count. The rearrangement joins TRBV11-2 to TRBJ2-7; 10 nucleotides agree with TRBD1. Per the germline V gene, CDR1 is SGHAT and CDR2 is FQNNGV. V gave up 5 bases and J gave up 2 bases; unmatched junction bases: 9. This CDR3 is built from 16 residues. The CDR3 DNA is TGTGCCAGCAGCCTAAGGGGGGACAGGGGAACCTACGAGCAGTACTTC. It is translated as CASSLRGDRGTYEQYF.

The sample holds many counts of this clone. The chain employs TRBV6-1 and TRBJ2-2; D is undetermined. V gave up 1 base and J gave up 7 bases, with 10 bases separating them. The V gene's germline CDR1 is MNHNS and CDR2 SASEGT. This CDR3 has 14 residues. The CDR3 nucleotides read TGTGCCAGCAGTGAAGGTCCCACAGACGGGGAGCTGTTTTTT. Its protein product is CASSEGPTDGELFF.

The rearrangement links TRBV30 to TRBJ1-2; 10 bases are a match to TRBD1. Germline-derived CDR1 and CDR2 are GTSNPN and SVGIG (reference sequence). The CDR3 is 15 residues long. The V segment lost 3 bases and the J segment 0 bases; nucleotides outside the gene matches: 4. The CDR3 bases are TGTGCCTGGAGGGTCGGGACAGGGGCTAACTATGGCTACACCTTC. This codes for CAWRVGTGANYGYTF.

The chain joins TRBV19 to TRBJ2-4; no clear D gene. Germline V gene lookup returns CDR1 LNHDA and CDR2 SQIVND (reference sequence). Trimming stripped 5 bases from V and 1 base from J, with 9 bases between. This CDR3 region has 14 residues. CDR3 sequence (DNA): TGTGCCAGTAGTGGGCCGGAGGCCAAAAACATTCAGTACTTC. It translates to CASSGPEAKNIQYF.

The chain combines TRBV20-1 with TRBJ1-5; D uncertain. V was clipped by 3 bases and J by 3 bases, with 15 bases between them. The CDR3 runs 15 residues. Looked up from germline, CDR1 is DFQATT and CDR2 is SNEGSKA (reference sequence). The DNA for the CDR3 is TGCAGTGCTAGTAACCCCATTACTTACAATCAGCCCCAGCATTTT. Translation: CSASNPITYNQPQHF.

The chain combines TRBV12-5 with TRBJ1-1; D remains ambiguous. The CDR3 is 12 amino acids. The V and J ends lost 6 bases and 4 bases respectively, with 9 bases between them. The germline gives CDR1 LGHNT, CDR2 FRNRAP. CDR3 in amino acids: CASGHQSTEAFF. Written as DNA, the CDR3 is TGTGCTAGTGGCCACCAGAGCACTGAAGCTTTCTTT.

The rearrangement links TRBV10-3 to TRBJ1-2; D gene uncertain. The germline V and J ends were trimmed by 6 bases and 0 bases, with 14 bases remaining between them. The germline V gene has CDR1 ENHRY and CDR2 SYGVKD. CDR3 length: 15 residues. As DNA, the CDR3 is TGTGCCATCAGGGAAGACTCAGCCGCTAACTATGGCTACACCTTC. Translating gives CAIREDSAANYGYTF.

The chain couples TRBV4-2 to TRBJ2-5; 12 bases are a match to TRBD1. The junction had 8 bases not matched to a gene; V was cut back by 5 bases and J by 4 bases. Germline V gene sequence: CDR1 LGHNA, CDR2 YNFKEQ. The CDR3 runs to 16 residues. CDR3: CASSLPGQGAGETQYF. CDR3 DNA: TGTGCCAGCAGCTTGCCGGGACAGGGGGCGGGAGAGACCCAGTACTTC.

The chain is built from TRBV5-5 and TRBJ1-2; D uncertain. Germline values: CDR1 SGHKS, CDR2 YYEKEE (reference sequence). With 0 bases removed from V and 3 bases from J, the gap between germline ends came to 3 bases. This CDR3 has 12 amino acids. The CDR3 DNA follows: TGTGCCAGCAGCTTGGGCTACTATGGCTACACCTTC. Amino acid sequence: CASSLGYYGYTF.

The CDR3 nucleotides are TGTGCCAGCAGTTCTACAGGGGGTAGGTCTTTTGGGGCCAACGTCCTGACTTTC. This codes for CASSSTGGRSFGANVLTF. J is TRBJ2-6 and V is TRBV28; 8 nucleotides agree with TRBD1. The CDR3 consists of 18 residues. Trimming removed 4 bases from V and 3 bases from J; junction bases left unmatched: 11. Per the germline V gene, CDR1 is MDHEN and CDR2 is SYDVKM.

The J gene is TRBJ2-3, the V gene TRBV24-1; 10 positions match TRBD1. Germline values: CDR1 KGHDR, CDR2 SFDVKD. The CDR3 spans 15 residues. The trim removed 7 bases at V and 3 bases at J, leaving 6 bases unmatched. The CDR3, as DNA: TGTGCCACCAGAAGGACAGGGGGTAGTACAGATACGCAGTATTTT. Translation gives CATRRTGGSTDTQYF.

The genes are TRBV5-5 and TRBJ2-1, with TRBD2 matching 9 bases. The CDR3 is made up of 16 amino acids. Germline V lookup: CDR1 SGHKS, CDR2 YYEKEE (reference sequence). J gave up 6 bases and V 4 bases, and 11 bases lay outside the gene matches. CDR3 loop: CASSTRSAGGGNEQFF. As DNA, the CDR3 is TGTGCCAGCAGCACCCGATCAGCGGGGGGTGGCAATGAGCAGTTCTTC.

V usage is TRBV9 and J usage is TRBJ2-1, with D possibly being TRBD2 (6 bases). The CDR3 is 14 amino acids. With 3 bases removed from V and 4 bases from J, the gap between germline ends came to 11 bases. Looked up from germline, CDR1 is SGDLS and CDR2 is YYNGEE. As DNA, the CDR3 is TGTGCCAGCAGCGCCCGGGACTCTTACAATGAGCAGTTCTTC. Amino acids: CASSARDSYNEQFF.

The J gene is TRBJ2-4, the V gene TRBV2, with a possible D match to TRBD1 (7 bases). Trimming took off 0 bases at V and 7 bases at J, with 16 bases between the two ends. The CDR3 runs to 16 residues. Germline values: CDR1 SNHLY, CDR2 FYNNEI. DNA of the CDR3: TGTGCCAGCAGTGAAGCGAAGGGGGCGGGAAGTAACATTCAGTACTTC. This translates into CASSEAKGAGSNIQYF.

The chain joins TRBV19 to TRBJ2-7, with TRBD1 matching over 7 bases. This CDR3 has 16 residues. The J segment lost 1 base and the V segment lost 5 bases, leaving 11 bases of the junction unmatched. CDR1 LNHDA and CDR2 SQIVND come from the germline V gene (reference sequence). The CDR3 is CASSPDGQDTSYEQYF. The CDR3, as DNA: TGTGCCAGTAGTCCGGACGGACAGGACACATCCTACGAGCAGTACTTC.

V gene TRBV5-1 combines with J gene TRBJ2-7, with D hard to call. V dropped 4 bases and J dropped 0 bases, with 14 bases sitting between them. There are 15 residues in the CDR3. Germline assignment: CDR1 SGHRS and CDR2 YFSETQ. This CDR3 is CASSPEVPSSYEQYF. The CDR3 nucleotides are TGCGCCAGCAGCCCAGAGGTTCCCAGCTCCTACGAGCAGTACTTC.

V and J are TRBV18 and TRBJ2-7; perhaps TRBD2 as D (6 bases). From germline, CDR1 is KGHSH and CDR2 LQKENI. The CDR3 is 12 amino acids. V lost 3 bases and J lost 7, with 10 bases in between. The CDR3 DNA sequence: TGTGCCAGCTCACCGGAGGGGTTAGAGCAGTACTTC. Translating gives CASSPEGLEQYF.

The rearrangement links TRBV12-3 or TRBV12-4 to TRBJ1-2; D is uncertain. The CDR3 length is 12 residues. Trimming removed 4 bases from V and 8 bases from J, with 11 bases in between. CDR3 DNA sequence: TGTGCCAGCAGTTGGGCGAACCGAGGCTACACCTTC. It translates to CASSWANRGYTF.

The chain couples TRBV19 to TRBJ1-1; TRBD1 aligns across 9 bases. V lost 6 bases to trimming and J lost 3 bases; unmatched junction nucleotides: 8. This CDR3 spans 15 amino acids. The germline CDR1 and CDR2 sequences are LNHDA and SQIVND (reference sequence). The CDR3 loop is CASSRLGQGDTEAFF. The CDR3 DNA reads TGTGCCAGTAGCAGACTGGGACAGGGCGACACTGAAGCTTTCTTT.

The chain is built from TRBV11-3 and TRBJ1-4, with TRBD1 matching 8 bases. The CDR3 is made up of 18 amino acids. J lost 4 bases, V lost 3 bases, and 13 bases had no gene match. The germline V gene has CDR1 SGHNT and CDR2 YENEEA. The CDR3 coding sequence is TGTGCCAGCAGCTTGGGCGGACAGGGTAGCCCGGATAATGAAAAACTGTTTTTT. Amino acids: CASSLGGQGSPDNEKLFF.

The rearrangement links TRBV27 to TRBJ1-1, with D perhaps matching TRBD1 (6 bases). Trimming shortened V by 3 bases and J by 7 bases, and 12 bases separated the two germline ends. CDR1 and CDR2 (germline): MNHEY, SMNVEV (reference sequence). This CDR3 spans 13 amino acids. The CDR3 sequence is CASSFYGQNEAFF. Written as DNA, the CDR3 is TGTGCCAGCAGTTTCTACGGACAGAATGAAGCTTTCTTT.

The rearrangement joins TRBV7-9 to TRBJ1-2; tentative D call: TRBD1 (5 bases). V lost 6 bases and J lost 4, with 18 bases in between. From germline, CDR1 is SEHNR and CDR2 FQNEAQ (reference sequence). The CDR3 spans 15 residues. Here the CDR3 reads CASRTLGRDAYGYTF. Written as DNA, the CDR3 is TGTGCCAGCAGGACCCTGGGCAGGGACGCCTATGGCTACACCTTC. Combining the CDR3 with reference TRBV7-9 and TRBJ1-2 gives the whole variable domain DTGVSQNPRHKITKRGQNVTFRCDPISEHNRLYWYRQTLGQGPEFLTYFQNEAQLEKSRLLSDRFSAERPKGSFSTLEIQRTEQGDSAMYLCASRTLGRDAYGYTFGSGTRLTVV.

V usage is TRBV3-1 (or the pseudogene TRBV3-2) and J usage is TRBJ2-3; perhaps TRBD2 as D (5 bases). The CDR3 extends over 15 amino acids. Germline V gene data show CDR1 as LGHDT and CDR2 as YNNKEL (reference sequence). Trimming removed 1 base from V and 0 bases from J, with 8 bases in between. The CDR3 loop is CASSQGTASTDTQYF. The CDR3 region has the DNA TGTGCCAGCAGCCAAGGGACTGCCAGCACAGATACGCAGTATTTT.

This chain links TRBV28 with TRBJ1-2, with no clear D. V dropped 10 bases and J dropped 8 bases, with 14 bases sitting between them. CDR3 length equals 11 residues. Germline loops: CDR1 MDHEN, CDR2 SYDVKM. CDR3 sequence reads: CATQRQAGYTF. CDR3 nucleotides: TGTGCCACCCAAAGACAAGCGGGCTACACCTTC.

V gene TRBV5-1 combines with J gene TRBJ2-2; 8 bases fit TRBD2. The CDR3 has 15 amino acids. The V segment lost 5 bases and the J segment 0 bases; nucleotides outside the gene matches: 3. Germline-derived CDR1 and CDR2 are SGHRS and YFSETQ. The CDR3 here is CASRGLVSNTGELFF. The CDR3 DNA sequence: TGCGCCAGCAGGGGACTAGTCTCGAACACCGGGGAGCTGTTTTTT.

The rearrangement joins TRBV5-6 to TRBJ1-1; possibly TRBD1 for D (6 bases). Germline assignment: CDR1 SGHDT and CDR2 YYEEEE. This CDR3 region has 15 residues. Trimming cost V 5 bases and J 0 bases, with 14 bases left between them. CDR3 coding DNA: TGTGCCAGCAGGGCTGCGGGACACCTGAACACTGAAGCTTTCTTT. Its translation: CASRAAGHLNTEAFF.

This chain connects TRBV3-1 (or the pseudogene TRBV3-2) to TRBJ1-1, with D possibly being TRBD1 (5 bases). Germline assignment: CDR1 LGHDT and CDR2 YNNKEL (reference sequence). This CDR3 is 15 amino acids long. V lost 1 base and J 2 bases, leaving 11 bases between the germline ends. CDR3 nucleotides: TGTGCCAGCAGCCAAGGGGGGGGGATCAACACTGAAGCTTTCTTT. It yields the protein CASSQGGGINTEAFF.

The CDR3 DNA sequence: TGTGCCAGCAGTACCTCCGGACAAAACATTCAGTACTTC. Its translation: CASSTSGQNIQYF. The chain employs TRBV12-3 or TRBV12-4 and TRBJ2-4, with unresolved D. This CDR3 has 13 residues. V was pared by 5 bases and J by 5 bases, with 10 bases between.